The clone carrying this T cell receptor beta chain has more than one count but fewer than ten. Its target is not known. The source of the sample is a study of response to subunit inactivated influenza vaccine. Study results and caveats: A suggestion made by the authors is that each seasonal influenza vaccination recruits few new T cells.

The CDR3 contains 13 residues. V lost 8 bases and J lost 1, with 12 bases in between. TCRdb itself ran the RT-PCR reads through MiXCR, one entry per CDR3 protein. The data contain hundreds of thousands of distinct CDR3 sequences, 14% of them singletons. J is TRBJ2-7 and V is TRBV12-3 or TRBV12-4; D remains unclear. The sequence was obtained from a man aged 50-59 years who received an inactivated influenza vaccine. Sample: PBMCs from blood, taken around 15 days before vaccination. CDR3 coding DNA: TGTGCCAGCGCTTCTGCTGGTTCCTACGAGCAGTACTTC. Encoded protein: CASASAGSYEQYF.